This T cell receptor (beta chain) was recorded in a study of cytomegalovirus exposure and HLA in healthy donors. Broader study findings: Cytomegalovirus association was listed for about 160 TCR beta chains. It was assumed in the presence/absence analyses that sequencing depth was roughly uniform across donors. Trimming of TCR beta V- and J-genes showed a link, identified in a later analysis, to a missense DCLRE1C variant. Serostatus for CMV was the only available immune exposure information.

Per germline, CDR1 SGHAT and CDR2 FQNNGV. The CDR3 has 15 amino acids. The V segment lost 5 bases and the J segment 4 bases; nucleotides outside the gene matches: 3. Concerning this clone itself: Its target is not known.

Primers for the PCR totalled 60 Vbeta and 13 Jbeta. The method was immunoSEQ multiplex PCR; TCRdb's version includes in-frame clones alone and lacks a portion of them. This sample has around 170,000 clones, with 65% to 85% found just once. This sequence originates from a man in his fifties or sixties in good health and CMV-seropositive. Sample: PBMCs. The chain combines TRBV11-2 with TRBJ2-1, with TRBD2 matching 12 bases. In nucleotides, the CDR3 is TGTGCCAGCAGCCGGACTAGCGGGGTTTACAATGAGCAGTTCTTC. This sequence encodes CASSRTSGVYNEQFF.